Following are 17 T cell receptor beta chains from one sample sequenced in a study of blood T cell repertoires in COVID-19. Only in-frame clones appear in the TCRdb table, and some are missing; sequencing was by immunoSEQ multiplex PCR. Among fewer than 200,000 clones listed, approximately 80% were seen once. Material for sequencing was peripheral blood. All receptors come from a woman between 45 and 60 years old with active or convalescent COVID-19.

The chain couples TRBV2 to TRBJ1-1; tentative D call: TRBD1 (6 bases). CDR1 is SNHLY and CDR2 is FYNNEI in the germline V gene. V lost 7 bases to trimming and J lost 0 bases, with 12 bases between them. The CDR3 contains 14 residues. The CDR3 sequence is CASIGQPMNTEAFF. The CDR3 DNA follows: TGTGCCAGCATAGGACAGCCTATGAACACTGAAGCTTTCTTT.

The CDR3 sequence is CASSFKPRSGGSTDTQYF. DNA for the CDR3: TGTGCCAGCAGCTTCAAGCCCCGGAGCGGGGGAAGCACAGATACGCAGTATTTT. V and J are TRBV9 and TRBJ2-3; 8 positions agree with TRBD2. The CDR3 sequence is 18 residues long. V was clipped by 4 bases and J by 0 bases; unmatched bases: 13. Germline V gene lookup returns CDR1 SGDLS and CDR2 YYNGEE.

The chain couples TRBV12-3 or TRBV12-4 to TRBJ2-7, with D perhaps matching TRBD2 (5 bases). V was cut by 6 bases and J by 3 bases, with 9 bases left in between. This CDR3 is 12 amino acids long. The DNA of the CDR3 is TGTGCCAGCAGCCCTCGGGACTACGAGCAGTACTTC. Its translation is CASSPRDYEQYF.

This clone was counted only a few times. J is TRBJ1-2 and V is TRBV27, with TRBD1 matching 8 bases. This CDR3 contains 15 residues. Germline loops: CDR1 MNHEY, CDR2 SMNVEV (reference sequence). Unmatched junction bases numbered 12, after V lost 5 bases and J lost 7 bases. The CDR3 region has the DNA TGTGCCAGCAGTCCTAGACAGGGGACTCCTGGTGGCTACACCTTC. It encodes CASSPRQGTPGGYTF.

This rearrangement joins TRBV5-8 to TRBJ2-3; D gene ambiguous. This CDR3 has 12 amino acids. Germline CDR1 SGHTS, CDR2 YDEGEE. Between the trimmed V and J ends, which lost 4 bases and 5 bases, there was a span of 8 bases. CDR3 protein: CASSPPIDTQYF. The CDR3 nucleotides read TGTGCCAGCAGCCCCCCTATAGATACGCAGTATTTT.

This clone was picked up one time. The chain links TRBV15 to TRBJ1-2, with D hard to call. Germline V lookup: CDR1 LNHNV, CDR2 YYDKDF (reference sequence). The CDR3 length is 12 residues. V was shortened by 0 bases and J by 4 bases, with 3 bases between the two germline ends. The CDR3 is CATSRDLYGYTF. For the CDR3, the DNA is TGTGCCACCAGCAGAGATCTCTATGGCTACACCTTC.

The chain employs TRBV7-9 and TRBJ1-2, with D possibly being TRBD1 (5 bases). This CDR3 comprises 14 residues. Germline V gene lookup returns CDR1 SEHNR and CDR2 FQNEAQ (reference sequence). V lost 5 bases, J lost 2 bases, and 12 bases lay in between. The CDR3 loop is CASSARDGNYGYTF. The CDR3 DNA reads TGTGCCAGCAGCGCGCGGGACGGGAACTATGGCTACACCTTC. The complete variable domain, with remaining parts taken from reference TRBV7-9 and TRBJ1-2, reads DTGVSQNPRHKITKRGQNVTFRCDPISEHNRLYWYRQTLGQGPEFLTYFQNEAQLEKSRLLSDRFSAERPKGSFSTLEIQRTEQGDSAMYLCASSARDGNYGYTFGSGTRLTVV.

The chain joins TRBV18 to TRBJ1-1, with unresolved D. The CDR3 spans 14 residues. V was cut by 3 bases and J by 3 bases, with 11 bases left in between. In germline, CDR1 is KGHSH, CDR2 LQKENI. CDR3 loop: CASSPLMADTEAFF. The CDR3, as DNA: TGTGCCAGCTCACCGCTAATGGCGGACACTGAAGCTTTCTTT.

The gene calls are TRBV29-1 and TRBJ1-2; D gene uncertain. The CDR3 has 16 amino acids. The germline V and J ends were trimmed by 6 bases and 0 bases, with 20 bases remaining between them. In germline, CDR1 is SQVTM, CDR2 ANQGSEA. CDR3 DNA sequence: TGCAGCGTAGACACGCTTTTTGACAAAGCTAACTATGGCTACACCTTC. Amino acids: CSVDTLFDKANYGYTF.

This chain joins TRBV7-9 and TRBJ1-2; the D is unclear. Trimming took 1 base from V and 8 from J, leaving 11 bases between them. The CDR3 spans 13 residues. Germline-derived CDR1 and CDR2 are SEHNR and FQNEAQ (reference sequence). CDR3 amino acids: CASSLVIGGGYTF. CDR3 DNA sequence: TGTGCCAGCAGCTTAGTCATCGGAGGCGGCTACACCTTC.

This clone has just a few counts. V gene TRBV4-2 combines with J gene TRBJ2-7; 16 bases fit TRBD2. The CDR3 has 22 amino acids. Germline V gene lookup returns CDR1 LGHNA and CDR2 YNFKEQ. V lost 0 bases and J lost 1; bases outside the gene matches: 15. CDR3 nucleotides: TGTGCCAGCAGCCAAGAACATCCCCGGGGACTAGCGGGAGGGGGCCGTTCCTACGAGCAGTACTTC. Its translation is CASSQEHPRGLAGGGRSYEQYF.

CDR3 protein: CASSQGAQEKLFF. In nucleotides, the CDR3 is TGTGCCAGCAGCCAGGGGGCACAAGAAAAACTGTTTTTT. The rearrangement uses TRBV3-1 (or the pseudogene TRBV3-2) and TRBJ1-4; D might be TRBD1 (6 bases). The CDR3 loop spans 13 amino acids. Germline lookup yields CDR1 LGHDT and CDR2 YNNKEL (reference sequence). Trimming stripped 3 bases from V and 8 bases from J, with 10 bases between.

The CDR3 nucleotides are TGTGCCAGCAGGGACAGGGCCAACTATGGCTACACCTTC. It translates to CASRDRANYGYTF. The chain is built from TRBV27 and TRBJ1-2, with TRBD1 matching 8 bases. The CDR3 extends over 13 amino acids. V shed 6 bases and J 2 bases; nucleotides not matched to a gene: 2. Germline CDR1 and CDR2: MNHEY and SMNVEV (reference sequence).

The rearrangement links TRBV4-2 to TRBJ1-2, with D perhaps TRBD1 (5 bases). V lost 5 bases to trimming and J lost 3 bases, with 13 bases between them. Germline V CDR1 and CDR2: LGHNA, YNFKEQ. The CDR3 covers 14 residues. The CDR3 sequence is CASSSHGTDYGYTF. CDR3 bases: TGTGCCAGCAGCTCCCACGGGACTGACTATGGCTACACCTTC.

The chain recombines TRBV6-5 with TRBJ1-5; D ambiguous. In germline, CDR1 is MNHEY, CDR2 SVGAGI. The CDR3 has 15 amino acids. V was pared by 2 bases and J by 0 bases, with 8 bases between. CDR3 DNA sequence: TGTGCCAGCAGTTACGGGAGATATAGCAATCAGCCCCAGCATTTT. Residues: CASSYGRYSNQPQHF.

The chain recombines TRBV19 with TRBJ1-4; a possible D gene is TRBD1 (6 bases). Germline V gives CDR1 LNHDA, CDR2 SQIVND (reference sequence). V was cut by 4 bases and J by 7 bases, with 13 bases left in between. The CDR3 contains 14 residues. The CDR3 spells CASSTRGRSEKLFF. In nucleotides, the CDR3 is TGTGCCAGTAGTACCAGGGGTAGAAGTGAAAAACTGTTTTTT.

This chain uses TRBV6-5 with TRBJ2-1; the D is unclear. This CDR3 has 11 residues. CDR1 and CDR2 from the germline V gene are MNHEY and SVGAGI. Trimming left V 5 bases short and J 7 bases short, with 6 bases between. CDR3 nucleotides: TGTGCCAGCAGTCGGTGGAATGAGCAGTTCTTC. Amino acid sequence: CASSRWNEQFF.